This TCR beta chain was obtained from a study of T cell responses to AZD1222 COVID-19 vaccine. TCRdb's table, derived via immunoSEQ multiplex PCR, lists solely in-frame clones and lacks some. Altogether 100,000 or so clones are present, about 86% being singletons, with the ten largest covering 3.3%. V gave up 3 bases and J gave up 10 bases; unmatched junction bases: 5. Germline V gene sequence: CDR1 LNHDA, CDR2 SQIVND (reference sequence). The CDR3 contains 15 residues. Broader study findings: The donors showed a predominance of white British ancestry and of females, with possible underestimation of clonal diversity.

Of note for this clone: What it binds is unknown.

The source is an adult in good health. The chain carries TRBV19 and TRBJ1-6; 11 bases agree with TRBD1. Sequencing used peripheral blood, obtained on day 0 of AZD1222 vaccination. The CDR3 spells CASSIMGQGDSPLHF. DNA of the CDR3: TGTGCCAGTAGTATTATGGGACAGGGGGACTCACCCCTCCACTTT.